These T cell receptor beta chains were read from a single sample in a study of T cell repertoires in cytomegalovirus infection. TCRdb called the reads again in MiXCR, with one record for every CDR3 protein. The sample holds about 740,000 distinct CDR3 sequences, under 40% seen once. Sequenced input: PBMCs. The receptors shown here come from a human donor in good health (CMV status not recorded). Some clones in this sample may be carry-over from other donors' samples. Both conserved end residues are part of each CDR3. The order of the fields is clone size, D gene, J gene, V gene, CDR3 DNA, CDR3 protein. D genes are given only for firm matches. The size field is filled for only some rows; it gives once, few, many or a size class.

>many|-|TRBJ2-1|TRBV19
TGTGCCAGCAGCTCGGGCGGGTACAATGAGCAGTTCTTC
CASSSGGYNEQFF
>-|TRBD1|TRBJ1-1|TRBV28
TGTGCCAGCAGCCAGACAGGGGGTGAAGCTTTCTTT
CASSQTGGEAFF
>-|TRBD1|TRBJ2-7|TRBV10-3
TGTGCCATCAACCCCGGGACAGGGCTGTGCGAGCAGTACTTC
CAINPGTGLCEQYF
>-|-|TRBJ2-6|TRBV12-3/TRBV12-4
TGTGCCAGCAGTTCCGGAGGGGCAGACTACTCTGGGGCCAACGTCCTGACTTTC
CASSSGGADYSGANVLTF
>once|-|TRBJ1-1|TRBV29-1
TGCAGCGTTGACAGTGGTGAAGCTTTCTTT
CSVDSGEAFF
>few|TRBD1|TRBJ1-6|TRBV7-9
TGTGCCAGCAGCTCTACCCGGGACAGGGAAGGGGGTTCACCCCTCCACTTT
CASSSTRDREGGSPLHF
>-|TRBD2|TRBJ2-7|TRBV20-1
TGCAGTGCTAGAGAAAAAAGACTGGGACTAGCGGTCTACGAGCAGTACTTC
CSAREKRLGLAVYEQYF
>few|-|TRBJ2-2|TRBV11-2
TGTGCCAGCAGCTTTTCCCCGGCCGGGGAGCTGTTTTTT
CASSFSPAGELFF
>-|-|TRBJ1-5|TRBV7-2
TGTGCCAGCAGCTTAGTAAATGGACAGAATCAGCCCCAGCATTTT
CASSLVNGQNQPQHF
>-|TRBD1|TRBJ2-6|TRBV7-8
TGTGCCAGCAGCTTAGCGAGGGTTGATAAAGGGACAGGGAGTACTGGGGCCAACGTCCTGACTTTC
CASSLARVDKGTGSTGANVLTF
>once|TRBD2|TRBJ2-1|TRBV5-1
TGCGCCAGCAGCTTGACGGGTAGCGGGAGGGTCGATGAGCAGTTCTTC
CASSLTGSGRVDEQFF
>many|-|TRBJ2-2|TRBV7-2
TGTGCCAGCAGCTTACCCCGGACTACGACCACCGGGGAGCTGTTTTTT
CASSLPRTTTTGELFF
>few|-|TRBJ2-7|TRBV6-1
TGTGCCAGCAGGATGGAGCCGTTCGAGCAGTACTTC
CASRMEPFEQYF
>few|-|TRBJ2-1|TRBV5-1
TGCGCCAGCAGCTTGGTGGTAGGCCCCAGCTCCTACAATGAGCAGTTCTTC
CASSLVVGPSSYNEQFF
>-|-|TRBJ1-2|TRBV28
TGTGCCAGCAGTGTTGACGGGTTGAGTAGTGGCTACACCTTC
CASSVDGLSSGYTF
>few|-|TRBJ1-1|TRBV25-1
TGTGCCACCCTCGGGACCACTGAAGCTTTCTTT
CATLGTTEAFF
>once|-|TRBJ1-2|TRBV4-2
TGTGCCAGCAGCCAAGAGTGGCAGGACCCCTATGGCTACACCTTC
CASSQEWQDPYGYTF
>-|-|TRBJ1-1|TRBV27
TGTGCCAGTGGCCCCTTGGCAGATTGGAACACTGAAGCTTTCTTT
CASGPLADWNTEAFF
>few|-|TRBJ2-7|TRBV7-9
TGTGCCAGCAGCTTGGGAGGGGGCAAGTACGAGCAGTACTTC
CASSLGGGKYEQYF
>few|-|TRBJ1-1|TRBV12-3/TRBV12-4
TGTGCCAGCAGACCCTCGGGCCGTCGATTGGGGTACACTGAAGCTTTCTTT
CASRPSGRRLGYTEAFF
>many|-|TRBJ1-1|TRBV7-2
TGTGCCAGCAGCTTAGAGGCTTTGGGGACGGAAGCTTTCTTT
CASSLEALGTEAFF
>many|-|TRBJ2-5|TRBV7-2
TGTGCCAGCAGCTCAGGGACAAGGGCCCAAGAGACCCAGTACTTC
CASSSGTRAQETQYF
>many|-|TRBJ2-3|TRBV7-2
TGTGCCAGCAGCTACCAGGGGGGCTCAGATACGCAGTATTTT
CASSYQGGSDTQYF
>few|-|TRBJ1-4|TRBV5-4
TGTGCCAGCAGCTCTCCAGGGGCGAATGAAAAACTGTTTTTT
CASSSPGANEKLFF
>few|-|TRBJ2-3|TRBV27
TGTGCCAGCAGTTTTAGACAGAGCACAGATACGCAGTATTTT
CASSFRQSTDTQYF
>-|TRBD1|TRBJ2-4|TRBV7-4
TGTGCCAGCAGCTCGGCCGGGACAGCGGCAAACATTCAGTACTTC
CASSSAGTAANIQYF
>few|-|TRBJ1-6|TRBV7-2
TGTGCCAGCAGCCCGAATGACCTGGTAGTGTATAATTCACCCCTCCACTTT
CASSPNDLVVYNSPLHF
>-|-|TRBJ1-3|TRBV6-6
TGTGCCAGCAGATACAGGGAGATCTCTGGAAACACCATATATTTT
CASRYREISGNTIYF
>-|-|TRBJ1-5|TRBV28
TGTGCCAGCTGGGTGACGGGGGCATCTCAGCCCCAGCATTTT
CASWVTGASQPQHF
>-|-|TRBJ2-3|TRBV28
TGTGCCAGCAGTTTATATAGGGGTGTCACAGATACGCAGTATTTT
CASSLYRGVTDTQYF